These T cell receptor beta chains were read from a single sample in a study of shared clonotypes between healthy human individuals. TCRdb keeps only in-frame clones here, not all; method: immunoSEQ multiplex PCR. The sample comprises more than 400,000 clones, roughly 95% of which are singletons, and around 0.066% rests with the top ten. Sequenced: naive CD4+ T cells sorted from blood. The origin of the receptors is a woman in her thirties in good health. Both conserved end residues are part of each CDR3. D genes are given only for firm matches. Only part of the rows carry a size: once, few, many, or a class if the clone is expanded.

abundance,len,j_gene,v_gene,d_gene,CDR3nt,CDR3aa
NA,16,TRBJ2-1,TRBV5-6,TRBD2,TGTGCCAGCAGCTTGGGATTAGCGGGAGGATTTGATGAGCAGTTCTTC,CASSLGLAGGFDEQFF
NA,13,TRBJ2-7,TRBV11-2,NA,TGTGCCAGCAGCTTGGGGCAGGACTACGAGCAGTACTTC,CASSLGQDYEQYF
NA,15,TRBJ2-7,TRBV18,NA,TGTGCCAGCTCGCCTACGCCGGCCTCCTACTACGAGCAGTACTTC,CASSPTPASYYEQYF
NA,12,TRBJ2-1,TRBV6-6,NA,TGTGCCAGCAGTTATGAGGATGGAGAGCAGTTCTTC,CASSYEDGEQFF
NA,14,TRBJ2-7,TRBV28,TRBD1,TGTGCCAGCAGTTCCGGGACAGGGGTTAGATTCCAGTACTTC,CASSSGTGVRFQYF
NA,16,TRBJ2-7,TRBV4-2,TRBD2,TGTGCCAGCAGCCAAGTGGGACTAGCGGGAGCATACGAGCAGTACTTC,CASSQVGLAGAYEQYF
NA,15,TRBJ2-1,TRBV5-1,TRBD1,TGCGCCAGCAGAGGTACCCAGGGGGCCTACAATGAGCAGTTCTTC,CASRGTQGAYNEQFF
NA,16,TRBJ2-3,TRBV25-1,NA,TGTGCCAGCAGTGAGAGGCTGTCAGGGGTAGGAGATACGCAGTATTTT,CASSERLSGVGDTQYF
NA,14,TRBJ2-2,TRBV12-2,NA,TGTGCAAGTCGCTTAGACAGGTCGATCGGGGAGCTGTTTTTT,CASRLDRSIGELFF
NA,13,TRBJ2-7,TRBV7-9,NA,TGTGCCAGCAGCTTCAGGACCACCTACGAGCAGTACTTC,CASSFRTTYEQYF
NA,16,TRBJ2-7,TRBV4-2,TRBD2,TGTGCCAGCAGCCAAGATCGTAGAGCGGGAGTTTTTGAGCAGTACTTC,CASSQDRRAGVFEQYF
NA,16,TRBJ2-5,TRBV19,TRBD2,TGTGCCAGTACCCCGGGGATAGCGGGAGGTCTAGAGACCCAGTACTTC,CASTPGIAGGLETQYF
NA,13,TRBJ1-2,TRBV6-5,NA,TGTGCCAGCCGAAAGGCAGCGAACTATGGCTACACCTTC,CASRKAANYGYTF
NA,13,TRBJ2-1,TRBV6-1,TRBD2,TGTGCCAGCTCCGCAGCGGGGTACAATGAGCAGTTCTTC,CASSAAGYNEQFF
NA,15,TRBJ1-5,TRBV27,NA,TGTGCCAGCAGTTTATCTGGCGGAGGAGAGGGGTCCCAGCATTTT,CASSLSGGGEGSQHF
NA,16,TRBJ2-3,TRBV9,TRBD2,TGTGCCAGCAGCGTAGATATAGCGGGAGTCCCAGATACGCAGTATTTT,CASSVDIAGVPDTQYF
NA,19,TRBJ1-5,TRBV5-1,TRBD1,TGCGCCAGCAGCTCCCCACTAGACAGGGCTCAGCGGGCGATCCAGCCCCAGCATTTT,CASSSPLDRAQRAIQPQHF
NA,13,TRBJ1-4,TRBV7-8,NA,TGTGCCAGCAAACACCGGGGGTCTGAAAAACTGTTTTTT,CASKHRGSEKLFF
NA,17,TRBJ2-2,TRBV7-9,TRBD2,TGTGCCAGCAGCTGGAAGGGACTAGCGGAAAACACCGGGGAGCTGTTTTTT,CASSWKGLAENTGELFF
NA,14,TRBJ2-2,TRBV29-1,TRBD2,TGCAGCGTTTTAGCGGGAGTGCACACCGGGGAGCTGTTTTTT,CSVLAGVHTGELFF
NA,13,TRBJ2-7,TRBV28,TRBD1,TGTGCCAGCAGTTCGGGACAGGGCTACGAGCAGTACTTC,CASSSGQGYEQYF
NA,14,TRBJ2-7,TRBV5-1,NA,TGCGCCAGCAGCTTGGTCCTCCAGGGTGCCGAGCAGTACTTC,CASSLVLQGAEQYF
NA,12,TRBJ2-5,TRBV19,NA,TGTGCCAGTAGTACTCTAGGAGAGACCCAGTACTTC,CASSTLGETQYF
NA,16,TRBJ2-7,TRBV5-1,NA,TGCGCCAGCAGCTTGCCCGACAGTACAGGAGCTAACGAGCAGTACTTC,CASSLPDSTGANEQYF
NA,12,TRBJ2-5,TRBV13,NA,TGTGCCAGCAGCTTATCTCGAGAGACCCAGTACTTC,CASSLSRETQYF
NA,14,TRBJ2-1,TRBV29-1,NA,TGCAGCGTCCGCGACCGGGTCTCCTACAATGAGCAGTTCTTC,CSVRDRVSYNEQFF
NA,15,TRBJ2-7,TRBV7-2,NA,TGTGCCAGCAGCGAAATAGTGGAGGCCCGCTACGAGCAGTACTTC,CASSEIVEARYEQYF
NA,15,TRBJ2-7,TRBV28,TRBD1,TGTGCCAGCAGCCACCCCGGGACAGGGTCCCACGAGCAGTACTTC,CASSHPGTGSHEQYF
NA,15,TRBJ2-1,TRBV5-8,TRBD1,TGTGCCAGCCGACGGACGAGGGGGCGTTACAATGAGCAGTTCTTC,CASRRTRGRYNEQFF
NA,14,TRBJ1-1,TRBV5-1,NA,TGCGCCAGCAGCTTGGACAGTGAGATCACTGAAGCTTTCTTT,CASSLDSEITEAFF
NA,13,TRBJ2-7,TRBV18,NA,TGTGCCAGCTCACCGGGGACCCTAATTGAGCAGTACTTC,CASSPGTLIEQYF
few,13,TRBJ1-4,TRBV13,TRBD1,TGTGCCAGTGGGGGACAGGGGAGTAGGAAACTGTTTTTT,CASGGQGSRKLFF
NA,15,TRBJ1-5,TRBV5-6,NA,TGTGCCAGCAGCTTGTCAGGGAAAATTGGTCAGCCCCAGCATTTT,CASSLSGKIGQPQHF
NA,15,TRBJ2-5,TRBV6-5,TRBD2,TGTGCCAGCAGTTCGGGACTAGCGGGGGGCGAGACCCAGTACTTC,CASSSGLAGGETQYF
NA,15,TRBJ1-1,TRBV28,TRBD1,TGTGCCAGCAGTCCTCGCGACAGGGGAGACACTGAAGCTTTCTTT,CASSPRDRGDTEAFF
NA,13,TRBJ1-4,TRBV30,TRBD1,TGTGCCTGGAGCCGACAGGGTGTTGAAAAACTGTTTTTT,CAWSRQGVEKLFF
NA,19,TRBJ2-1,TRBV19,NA,TGTGCCAGTAGTATGGGCCCCCTTCAAACTGTGGTATCCTACAATGAGCAGTTCTTC,CASSMGPLQTVVSYNEQFF
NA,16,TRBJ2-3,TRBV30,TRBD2,TGTGCCTGGAGTGTAGGGCTAGCGGGAGCGACAGATACGCAGTATTTT,CAWSVGLAGATDTQYF
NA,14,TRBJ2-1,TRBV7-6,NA,TGTGCCAGCAGCTTAGGTTCGTCCTACAATGAGCAGTTCTTC,CASSLGSSYNEQFF
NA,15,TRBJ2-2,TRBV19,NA,TGTGCCAGCGCTTCTGGACATACGAACACCGGGGAGCTGTTTTTT,CASASGHTNTGELFF
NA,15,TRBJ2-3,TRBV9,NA,TGTGCCAGCAGCGTAGGAGCGGTTCGCACAGATACGCAGTATTTT,CASSVGAVRTDTQYF
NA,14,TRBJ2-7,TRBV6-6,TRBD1,TGTGCCAGCAGTCCCCAGGGGGCTCTCTACGAGCAGTACTTC,CASSPQGALYEQYF
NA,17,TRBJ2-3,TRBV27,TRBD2,TGTGCCAGCAGTTTATCGGGCTGGACTAGCGGCACAGATACGCAGTATTTT,CASSLSGWTSGTDTQYF
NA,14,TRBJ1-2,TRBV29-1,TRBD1,TGCAGCGTGAAGGGACAGGGGGGAATAGGCGGCTACACCTTC,CSVKGQGGIGGYTF
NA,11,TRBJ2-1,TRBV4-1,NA,TGCGCCAGCAGCCAAGGGTTGAGGCAGTTCTTC,CASSQGLRQFF
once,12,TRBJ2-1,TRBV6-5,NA,TGTGCCAGCAGCCGCTCCTACAATGAGCAGTTCTTC,CASSRSYNEQFF
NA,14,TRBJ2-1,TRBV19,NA,TGTGCCAGTGGTCCCCTACTAGCCTACAATGAGCAGTTCTTC,CASGPLLAYNEQFF